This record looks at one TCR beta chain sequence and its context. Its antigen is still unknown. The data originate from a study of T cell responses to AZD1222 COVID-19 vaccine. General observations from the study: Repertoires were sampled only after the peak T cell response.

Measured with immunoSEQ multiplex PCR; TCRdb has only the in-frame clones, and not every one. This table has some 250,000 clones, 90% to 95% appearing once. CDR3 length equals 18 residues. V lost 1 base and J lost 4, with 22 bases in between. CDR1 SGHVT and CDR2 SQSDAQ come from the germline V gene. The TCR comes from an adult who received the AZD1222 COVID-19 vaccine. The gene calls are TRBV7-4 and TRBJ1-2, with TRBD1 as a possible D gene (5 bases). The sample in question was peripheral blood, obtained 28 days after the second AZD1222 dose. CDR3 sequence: CASSLGGWGTLGGYGYTF. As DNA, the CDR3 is TGTGCCAGCAGCTTAGGGGGCTGGGGCACCCTCGGCGGCTATGGCTACACCTTC.